This T cell receptor (beta chain) was profiled in a study of blood T cell repertoires in COVID-19. As processed by the authors: The authors estimated nucleated cell counts from reference gene primer amplification. Using immunoSEQ multiplex PCR, the repertoire was profiled, and TCRdb retains in-frame clones only, with some absent. V and J calls and clone size follow that table, whereas D and trimming were derived from the DNA. This sample has about 210,000 clones, with 75% to 85% found just once. CDR3 size: 13 residues. Deletions cut 3 bases from V and 1 base from J, with 4 bases between. This TCR was sampled from a woman in her 70s with COVID-19, enrolled during active disease. This chain links TRBV12-3 or TRBV12-4 with TRBJ1-3, with no clear D. Sample: peripheral blood. The CDR3 region is CASSFTSGNTIYF. Written as DNA, the CDR3 is TGTGCCAGCAGTTTTACTTCTGGAAACACCATATATTTT.